A single sample gave rise to the 25 T cell receptor beta chains below, sequenced in a study of neurological immune-mediated disorders. Using its own MiXCR run on the 5' RACE reads, TCRdb lists one record per CDR3 protein. Of tens of thousands of distinct CDR3 sequences listed, 5% to 6% are singletons. Sequencing was done on a sample of PBMCs. The receptors derive from a woman aged 25 to 45 with multiple sclerosis.

This clonotype was found a few times. The chain links TRBV20-1 to TRBJ2-7; D not resolved. Trimming removed 5 bases from V and 0 bases from J, with 14 bases in between. Per the germline V gene, CDR1 is DFQATT and CDR2 is SNEGSKA (reference sequence). The CDR3 contains 14 residues. CDR3: CSAPPSMGSYEQYF. The CDR3 DNA is TGCAGTGCTCCCCCTTCTATGGGCTCCTACGAGCAGTACTTC.

There are many counts of this clonotype. The chain links TRBV10-1 to TRBJ1-2, with D possibly TRBD1 on 5 matching bases. Germline assignment: CDR1 WNHNN and CDR2 SYGVQD (reference sequence). Trimming pared 6 bases from V and 4 bases from J, leaving 12 bases between. This CDR3 spans 13 amino acids. CDR3 in DNA: TGCGCCAGCAGCCCCTCGGGGGGCTATGGCTACACCTTC. Its protein is CASSPSGGYGYTF.

In its sample, this clonotype was seen many times. J is TRBJ1-1 and V is TRBV28; D is uncertain. CDR1 and CDR2 from the germline V gene are MDHEN and SYDVKM. CDR3 length: 14 residues. Deletions cut 2 bases from V and 0 bases from J, with 7 bases between. CDR3 DNA: TGTGCCAGCAGTTTAACAGCCCTGAACACTGAAGCTTTCTTT. Its translation: CASSLTALNTEAFF.

This clonotype was found many times. CDR3 region: CASSEATSPNNEQFF. The CDR3 DNA is TGTGCCAGCAGTGAAGCGACTAGCCCGAACAATGAGCAGTTCTTC. This chain uses TRBV6-1 with TRBJ2-1, with TRBD2 matching over 7 bases. From germline, CDR1 is MNHNS and CDR2 SASEGT. The CDR3 sequence is 15 residues long. V lost 0 bases and J lost 5; bases outside the gene matches: 4.

This clonotype was recorded many times. The rearrangement uses TRBV12-3 or TRBV12-4 and TRBJ1-1, with 9 bases matching TRBD1. The CDR3 runs 16 residues. V gave up 4 bases and J gave up 4 bases; unmatched junction bases: 10. The CDR3 reads CASSSHPGQGSTEAFF. Here the CDR3 DNA reads TGTGCCAGCAGTTCCCACCCTGGACAGGGGAGCACTGAAGCTTTCTTT.

For this clonotype: Being one base from a much bigger clone, this may be a read error. The CDR3, as DNA: TGCAGTGCTAGAGATGTTACAGGTAGCACTGAAGCTTTCTTT. It specifies CSARDVTGSTEAFF. The chain is built from TRBV20-1 and TRBJ1-1; TRBD1 is a possible D gene (5 bases). The CDR3 totals 14 residues. The V end lost 0 bases, the J end lost 4 bases, and 12 bases lay between the germline ends. CDR1 DFQATT and CDR2 SNEGSKA come from the germline V gene (reference sequence).

At least ten counts were recorded for this clonotype. This CDR3 is CASSPREAVSTGELFF. As DNA, the CDR3 is TGCGCCAGCAGCCCTAGGGAGGCAGTTTCCACCGGGGAGCTGTTTTTT. The chain carries TRBV4-1 and TRBJ2-2; tentatively, D is TRBD2 (6 bases). Deletions cut 4 bases from V and 4 bases from J, with 16 bases between. Per the germline V gene, CDR1 is MGHRA and CDR2 is YSYEKL. This CDR3 has 16 residues.

This clonotype was picked up many times. The gene calls are TRBV5-6 and TRBJ2-1; 8 bases fit TRBD1. This CDR3 contains 13 residues. Germline V gene data show CDR1 as SGHDT and CDR2 as YYEEEE. The V and J ends lost 4 bases and 9 bases, in that order; junction bases with no gene match: 6. The CDR3 is CASSGQGLGEQFF. The CDR3 region has the DNA TGTGCCAGCAGCGGACAGGGTCTGGGTGAGCAGTTCTTC.

This clonotype was recorded at least ten times. CDR3 coding DNA: TGTGCCAGCAGTTTATCGCAGGGCGCCTACGAGCAGTACTTC. Its protein is CASSLSQGAYEQYF. The chain carries TRBV28 and TRBJ2-7; tentative D call: TRBD1 (5 bases). This CDR3 comprises 14 residues. From germline, CDR1 is MDHEN and CDR2 SYDVKM. V was cut by 1 base and J by 2 bases, with 9 bases left in between.

This clonotype was picked up many times. The chain links TRBV7-3 to TRBJ2-6; D is unclear. The CDR3 has 15 residues. Germline loops: CDR1 SGHTA, CDR2 FQGTGA. The ends were cut back, 1 base at V and 3 bases at J, with 7 bases in the middle. In DNA form, the CDR3 reads TGTGCCAGCAGCTTAAGGGAAAGTGGGGCCAACGTCCTGACTTTC. This sequence encodes CASSLRESGANVLTF.

In its sample, this clonotype was seen many times. V is TRBV10-3 and J is TRBJ1-5, with a possible D match to TRBD1 (6 bases). Trimming pared 7 bases from V and 7 bases from J, leaving 14 bases between. In germline, CDR1 is ENHRY, CDR2 SYGVKD. CDR3 length: 13 residues. The CDR3 DNA reads as TGTGCCATCACACGGGGGCAGGGACAGCCCCAGCATTTT. Its protein product is CAITRGQGQPQHF.

With respect to this clonotype: A much larger clone differs from this one at a single base, so this may be a read error. This chain links TRBV12-3 or TRBV12-4 with TRBJ2-3; 8 bases align to TRBD1. This CDR3 spans 15 amino acids. The DNA for the CDR3 is TGTGTCAGCAGCGGACAGGGAGCGGCTCCAACGACGCAGTATTTT. This codes for CVSSGQGAAPTTQYF.

In this sample, this clonotype turned up many times. The V call is TRBV12-3 or TRBV12-4, the J call TRBJ2-1, with 9 bases fitting TRBD1. This CDR3 spans 13 amino acids. Trimming at V came to 8 bases and at J to 5 bases, leaving 4 bases not matched to a gene. The CDR3 DNA reads TGTGCCAGCGGACAGGGGCGAAACAATGAGCAGTTCTTC. Its translation: CASGQGRNNEQFF.

This clonotype was seen ten or more times. The rearrangement joins TRBV27 to TRBJ2-5; 12 bases map to TRBD2. The CDR3 sequence is 17 residues long. V lost 4 bases, J lost 4 bases, and 10 bases stayed unmatched. Germline CDR1 MNHEY, CDR2 SMNVEV (reference sequence). DNA for the CDR3: TGTGCCAGCAGTTCCCTCTCTAGCGGGAGGGAAGGAGAGACCCAGTACTTC. It yields the protein CASSSLSSGREGETQYF.

In its sample, this clonotype was seen many times. V gene TRBV5-1 combines with J gene TRBJ2-3; 7 bases match TRBD2. Germline trimming cut 0 bases from V and 2 bases from J; bases unmatched to any gene: 9. Looked up from germline, CDR1 is SGHRS and CDR2 is YFSETQ. The CDR3 runs to 17 residues. DNA of the CDR3: TGCGCCAGCAGCTTGGCCTTACTAGCGCCCAACACAGATACGCAGTATTTT. This translates into CASSLALLAPNTDTQYF.

This clonotype has ten or more counts. The rearrangement links TRBV5-1 to TRBJ2-3; 7 nucleotides match TRBD1. The CDR3 has 14 residues. Germline V gene sequence: CDR1 SGHRS, CDR2 YFSETQ. V was pared by 5 bases and J by 5 bases, with 8 bases of the junction left unmatched. CDR3 residues: CASSRQGQGDTQYF. CDR3 nucleotides: TGCGCCAGCAGTCGACAGGGCCAAGGAGATACGCAGTATTTT.

In DNA, the CDR3 is TGTGCCAGCAGTGCACCTCAGAGGACAGGGAACAATGAGCAGTTCTTC. This gives the protein CASSAPQRTGNNEQFF. The chain recombines TRBV28 with TRBJ2-1; 8 nucleotides match TRBD1. CDR1 and CDR2 (germline): MDHEN, SYDVKM. The CDR3 has 16 residues. J was trimmed by 5 bases and V by 5 bases; bases with no gene match: 11.

This clonotype was recorded at least ten times. The CDR3 here is CSVERGPLQYF. CDR3 DNA sequence: TGCAGCGTTGAACGGGGGCCCCTTCAGTACTTC. The rearrangement links TRBV29-1 to TRBJ2-4; D might be TRBD1 or TRBD2, each matching 6 bases. Germline CDR1 is SQVTM and CDR2 is ANQGSEA. Trimming removed 2 bases from V and 11 bases from J, with 10 bases in between. CDR3 length equals 11 residues.

The sample holds many counts of this clonotype. V gene TRBV3-1 combines with J gene TRBJ2-7; D unclear. The length of the CDR3 is 13 residues. With 3 bases removed from V and 0 bases from J, the gap between germline ends came to 6 bases. Germline loops: CDR1 LGHDT, CDR2 YNNKEL (reference sequence). CDR3 amino acids: CASSQGVSYEQYF. The DNA of the CDR3 is TGTGCCAGCAGCCAGGGTGTCTCCTACGAGCAGTACTTC.

At least ten counts were recorded for this clonotype. The chain joins TRBV4-2 to TRBJ1-6, with D hard to call. Germline V lookup: CDR1 LGHNA, CDR2 YNFKEQ. V dropped 0 bases and J dropped 7 bases, with 13 bases sitting between them. This CDR3 is built from 16 residues. For the CDR3, the DNA is TGTGCCAGCAGCCAAGATCGCGGGAACTCCAATTCACCCCTCCACTTT. It specifies CASSQDRGNSNSPLHF.

At least ten counts were recorded for this clonotype. The rearrangement joins TRBV3-1 to TRBJ2-3; D is perhaps TRBD2 (6 bases). CDR1 is LGHDT, CDR2 YNNKEL, per germline (reference sequence). V lost 2 bases and J lost 2, with 8 bases in between. The CDR3 length is 14 residues. CDR3 DNA sequence: TGTGCCAGCAGCCAATGGCGGGACACAGATACGCAGTATTTT. It specifies CASSQWRDTDTQYF.

Many counts were recorded for this clonotype. Possible read error: a much larger clone is one base away. The genes are TRBV3-1 and TRBJ2-1; 9 positions agree with TRBD2. CDR3 length: 14 amino acids. Germline assignment: CDR1 LGHDT and CDR2 YNNKEL (reference sequence). Losses at the gene ends were 4 bases for V and 8 bases for J; bases not matched to a gene: 6. CDR3 DNA sequence: TGTGCCAGCAGCCCTACTCGCGGGAGGGATGAGCAGTTCTTC. Its protein is CASSPTRGRDEQFF.

This clonotype has at least ten counts. The CDR3 bases are TGCAGTGCTAACCGGGACTACAATGAGCAGTTCTTC. Protein product: CSANRDYNEQFF. The chain links TRBV20-1 to TRBJ2-1; possibly TRBD2 for D (5 bases). Trimming took 4 bases from V and 3 from J, leaving 7 bases between them. CDR1 is DFQATT, CDR2 SNEGSKA, per germline (reference sequence). The CDR3 sequence is 12 residues long.

This clonotype was recorded at least ten times. This chain joins TRBV10-3 and TRBJ2-1; 12 bases map to TRBD1. J gave up 7 bases and V 10 bases, and 14 bases lay outside the gene matches. This CDR3 is 16 amino acids long. Germline V lookup: CDR1 ENHRY, CDR2 SYGVKD. The CDR3 DNA reads as TGTGCCAGCGAACTCACCGGGACAGGGGGCCAAAATGAGCAGTTCTTC. Residues: CASELTGTGGQNEQFF.

This chain joins TRBV20-1 and TRBJ2-4; perhaps TRBD2 as D (5 bases). Looked up from germline, CDR1 is DFQATT and CDR2 is SNEGSKA (reference sequence). The CDR3 is made up of 15 amino acids. The ends were cut back, 2 bases at V and 1 base at J, with 12 bases in the middle. CDR3 nucleotide sequence: TGCAGTGCTAGACCTAGGTCGGGGGCCAAAAACATTCAGTACTTC. Translated, it gives CSARPRSGAKNIQYF.